Listed below are T cell receptor beta chains from one sample, sequenced in a study of CD8 T cells in ankylosing spondylitis. TCRdb passed the 5' RACE reads through MiXCR, listing each CDR3 protein once. The sample lists some 200,000 distinct CDR3 sequences, roughly 26% occurring once. Sequenced: blood, either unsorted or a sorted T cell fraction (not recorded which). The origin of the receptors is a male donor with ankylosing spondylitis or in good health (not recorded which). CDR3s include the opening cysteine and the closing phenylalanine or tryptophan. The order of the fields is D gene, clone size, J gene, V gene, CDR3 DNA, CDR3 protein. A D gene is named only where the DNA matches it firmly. Expanded clones get a size class; other rows say once, few or many, or leave the size out.

D gene: -
clone size: few
J gene: TRBJ2-7
V gene: TRBV6-5
CDR3 DNA: TGTGCCAGCAGTTATCGGGAGTCCTACGAGCAGTACTTC
CDR3 protein: CASSYRESYEQYF

D gene: -
clone size: -
J gene: TRBJ1-5
V gene: TRBV6-5
CDR3 DNA: TGTGCCAGCAGGGGCGGTTGGGGTCAGCCCCAGCATTTT
CDR3 protein: CASRGGWGQPQHF

D gene: -
clone size: -
J gene: TRBJ2-7
V gene: TRBV7-7
CDR3 DNA: TGTGCTAGCAGCTTAGCAGGTTCTGGAGAGCAGTACTTC
CDR3 protein: CASSLAGSGEQYF

D gene: -
clone size: -
J gene: TRBJ2-5
V gene: TRBV12-3/TRBV12-4
CDR3 DNA: TGTGCCAGCAGTTTCTTTCACGGCGAGACCCAGTACTTC
CDR3 protein: CASSFFHGETQYF

D gene: TRBD2
clone size: -
J gene: TRBJ2-1
V gene: TRBV9
CDR3 DNA: TGTGCCAGCAGCGTAGAGGTCGGGAGGAGCTCCTACAATGAGCAGTTCTTC
CDR3 protein: CASSVEVGRSSYNEQFF

D gene: -
clone size: many
J gene: TRBJ2-3
V gene: TRBV9
CDR3 DNA: TGTGCCAGCAGCGTCGGTGGGTATAGCACAGATACGCAGTATTTT
CDR3 protein: CASSVGGYSTDTQYF

D gene: -
clone size: many
J gene: TRBJ2-3
V gene: TRBV18
CDR3 DNA: TGTGCCAGCTCACCCGGCCCAGGGGCAGTCCAGGATACGCAGTATTTT
CDR3 protein: CASSPGPGAVQDTQYF

D gene: -
clone size: many
J gene: TRBJ2-3
V gene: TRBV5-1
CDR3 DNA: TGCGCCAGCAGCCAGGACTCCCACACAGATACGCAGTATTTT
CDR3 protein: CASSQDSHTDTQYF

D gene: TRBD1
clone size: -
J gene: TRBJ2-5
V gene: TRBV29-1
CDR3 DNA: TGCAGCGTGAGACAGGGTTCAGAGACCCAGTACTTC
CDR3 protein: CSVRQGSETQYF

D gene: -
clone size: once
J gene: TRBJ1-2
V gene: TRBV20-1
CDR3 DNA: TGCAGTGCCTTCTTTGGTGGGGATCATGGCTACACCTTC
CDR3 protein: CSAFFGGDHGYTF

D gene: TRBD2
clone size: few
J gene: TRBJ2-3
V gene: TRBV11-2
CDR3 DNA: TGTGCCAGCAGGAAGGGTAGCGGGAGCGGAACAGATACGCAGTATTTT
CDR3 protein: CASRKGSGSGTDTQYF

D gene: -
clone size: many
J gene: TRBJ2-1
V gene: TRBV29-1
CDR3 DNA: TGCAGCGGGATAGGATTCAGCGGGCGGAATGAGCAGTTCTTC
CDR3 protein: CSGIGFSGRNEQFF

D gene: -
clone size: many
J gene: TRBJ2-3
V gene: TRBV11-2
CDR3 DNA: TGTGCCAGCAGCCCTTGGGCAGATACGCAGTATTTT
CDR3 protein: CASSPWADTQYF

D gene: -
clone size: few
J gene: TRBJ2-1
V gene: TRBV12-3/TRBV12-4
CDR3 DNA: TGTGCCAGCCTGGGGTCTTTCGGCGACAATGAGCAGTTCTTC
CDR3 protein: CASLGSFGDNEQFF

D gene: -
clone size: -
J gene: TRBJ1-1
V gene: TRBV20-1
CDR3 DNA: TGCAGTGCCCAGGGAGGCAGGGGACCCACTGAAGCTTTCTTT
CDR3 protein: CSAQGGRGPTEAFF

D gene: -
clone size: -
J gene: TRBJ1-4
V gene: TRBV6-1
CDR3 DNA: TGTGCCAGCAGCCTTCACAGGGTAACTAATGAAAAACTGTTTTTT
CDR3 protein: CASSLHRVTNEKLFF

D gene: -
clone size: -
J gene: TRBJ2-7
V gene: TRBV11-2
CDR3 DNA: TGTGCCAGCAGCCCCGGGGCCTACGAGCAGTACTTC
CDR3 protein: CASSPGAYEQYF

D gene: -
clone size: many
J gene: TRBJ1-2
V gene: TRBV5-1
CDR3 DNA: TGCGCCAGCAGCGGCCCAGGCGGCTCGAACTATGGCTACACCTTC
CDR3 protein: CASSGPGGSNYGYTF

D gene: -
clone size: once
J gene: TRBJ2-1
V gene: TRBV20-1
CDR3 DNA: TGCAGTGCTTTGGACTCCCCGTTAGGTGAGCAGTTCTTC
CDR3 protein: CSALDSPLGEQFF

D gene: -
clone size: -
J gene: TRBJ2-5
V gene: TRBV29-1
CDR3 DNA: TGCAGCGCTCCAAGAGGGGGGATGAGGGAGACCCAGTACTTC
CDR3 protein: CSAPRGGMRETQYF

D gene: -
clone size: many
J gene: TRBJ2-7
V gene: TRBV3-1
CDR3 DNA: TGTGCCAGCAGCCAGGGCCCTAGCGAGCAGTACTTC
CDR3 protein: CASSQGPSEQYF

D gene: TRBD1
clone size: -
J gene: TRBJ1-1
V gene: TRBV6-1
CDR3 DNA: TGTGCCAGCAGCAAAACAGGGGGTAACACTGAAGCTTTCTTT
CDR3 protein: CASSKTGGNTEAFF

D gene: TRBD1
clone size: -
J gene: TRBJ1-5
V gene: TRBV20-1
CDR3 DNA: TGCAGTGCAAAGAACCCCGACAGGGGTCAGCCCCAGCATTTT
CDR3 protein: CSAKNPDRGQPQHF

D gene: -
clone size: many
J gene: TRBJ1-4
V gene: TRBV10-3
CDR3 DNA: TGTGCCATCAGTGAGAACCCCGTTAGGGAAAAACTGTTTTTT
CDR3 protein: CAISENPVREKLFF

D gene: TRBD2
clone size: few
J gene: TRBJ2-1
V gene: TRBV11-1
CDR3 DNA: TGTGCCAGCAGCGCCAGACTAGCGGGAGGGAGCTCCTACAATGAGCAGTTCTTC
CDR3 protein: CASSARLAGGSSYNEQFF

D gene: TRBD2
clone size: many
J gene: TRBJ2-2
V gene: TRBV11-2
CDR3 DNA: TGTGCCAGCAGCTTTAGCGGGAGGTACACCGGGGAGCTGTTTTTT
CDR3 protein: CASSFSGRYTGELFF

D gene: -
clone size: -
J gene: TRBJ1-1
V gene: TRBV10-3
CDR3 DNA: TGTGCCATCAGTGGTCGGTTGGACACTGAAGCTTTCTTT
CDR3 protein: CAISGRLDTEAFF

D gene: -
clone size: -
J gene: TRBJ1-5
V gene: TRBV6-5
CDR3 DNA: TGTGCCAGCAGTTACACCACCGGTCAGCCCCAGCATTTT
CDR3 protein: CASSYTTGQPQHF

D gene: -
clone size: many
J gene: TRBJ1-1
V gene: TRBV5-1
CDR3 DNA: TGCGCCAGCAGCTTGATCAATATGAACACTGAAGCTTTCTTT
CDR3 protein: CASSLINMNTEAFF

D gene: -
clone size: -
J gene: TRBJ2-7
V gene: TRBV29-1
CDR3 DNA: TGCAGCGTTGCGATCAGAGGGTACGAGCAGTACTTC
CDR3 protein: CSVAIRGYEQYF

D gene: TRBD2
clone size: -
J gene: TRBJ2-5
V gene: TRBV29-1
CDR3 DNA: TGCAGCGCTGAGAGCGGGAGCCGGCTAGGGGCCCAGTACTTC
CDR3 protein: CSAESGSRLGAQYF

D gene: -
clone size: -
J gene: TRBJ2-7
V gene: TRBV27
CDR3 DNA: TGTGCCAGCAGTTCCTTGCCCCGACAGGCCCCTTCCAGCGAGCAGTACTTC
CDR3 protein: CASSSLPRQAPSSEQYF

D gene: TRBD2
clone size: -
J gene: TRBJ2-5
V gene: TRBV20-1
CDR3 DNA: TGCAGTGCTAGAGACAGCCAGCTCGGGACTAGCGGGAGTGAGACGTACTTC
CDR3 protein: CSARDSQLGTSGSETYF

D gene: TRBD1
clone size: few
J gene: TRBJ1-6
V gene: TRBV25-1
CDR3 DNA: TGTGCCAGCAGTGAATGGCGGACAGGCTATAATTCACCCCTCCACTTT
CDR3 protein: CASSEWRTGYNSPLHF

D gene: -
clone size: many
J gene: TRBJ2-5
V gene: TRBV29-1
CDR3 DNA: TGCAGCGTTGAAACAGGCGGGGAGACCCAGTACTTC
CDR3 protein: CSVETGGETQYF

D gene: TRBD1
clone size: many
J gene: TRBJ1-2
V gene: TRBV7-2
CDR3 DNA: TGTGCCAGCAGCTTAAAACAGGGGGCATTTCACTATGGCTACACCTTC
CDR3 protein: CASSLKQGAFHYGYTF

D gene: TRBD2
clone size: many
J gene: TRBJ2-5
V gene: TRBV4-1
CDR3 DNA: TGCGCCAGCAGCCCAACCGGGACTATCCAAGAGACCCAGTACTTC
CDR3 protein: CASSPTGTIQETQYF

D gene: -
clone size: many
J gene: TRBJ1-1
V gene: TRBV5-1
CDR3 DNA: TGCGCCAGCAGCTTGGACGGGACCTACACTGAAGCTTTCTTT
CDR3 protein: CASSLDGTYTEAFF

D gene: TRBD2
clone size: -
J gene: TRBJ2-7
V gene: TRBV20-1
CDR3 DNA: TGCAGTGCCCGGGGACTAGCGGGCACCCGTCTACCCTACGAGCAGTACTTC
CDR3 protein: CSARGLAGTRLPYEQYF

D gene: -
clone size: many
J gene: TRBJ2-2
V gene: TRBV7-3
CDR3 DNA: TGTGCCAGCAGCCCCCTCGGTGATGGGGAGCTGTTTTTT
CDR3 protein: CASSPLGDGELFF

D gene: -
clone size: few
J gene: TRBJ2-7
V gene: TRBV20-1
CDR3 DNA: TGCAGTGCTAGAGTCGATTATCAGGAACAGTACTTC
CDR3 protein: CSARVDYQEQYF

D gene: -
clone size: many
J gene: TRBJ2-3
V gene: TRBV29-1
CDR3 DNA: TGCAGCGTTGTGGAGGGAGGCAGACCAGATACGCAGTATTTT
CDR3 protein: CSVVEGGRPDTQYF

D gene: -
clone size: -
J gene: TRBJ2-5
V gene: TRBV5-4
CDR3 DNA: TGTGCCAGCAGCTTGGGGGCCGTAGGGGCCCAAGAGACCCAGTACTTC
CDR3 protein: CASSLGAVGAQETQYF

D gene: TRBD2
clone size: many
J gene: TRBJ2-5
V gene: TRBV5-5
CDR3 DNA: TGTGCCAGCAGCTTAATACCCGGGACTAGCGGAGAGACCCAGTACTTC
CDR3 protein: CASSLIPGTSGETQYF

D gene: -
clone size: many
J gene: TRBJ2-2
V gene: TRBV29-1
CDR3 DNA: TGCAGCGTTGAAAGTCCGAACACCGGGGAGCTGTTTTTT
CDR3 protein: CSVESPNTGELFF

D gene: -
clone size: -
J gene: TRBJ2-5
V gene: TRBV28
CDR3 DNA: TGTGCCAGCAGTCGGGACGTAGGCCAAGAGACCCAGTACTTC
CDR3 protein: CASSRDVGQETQYF

D gene: -
clone size: once
J gene: TRBJ1-6
V gene: TRBV5-5
CDR3 DNA: TGTGCCAGCAGCTTAGGTCTCTCACCCCTCCACTTT
CDR3 protein: CASSLGLSPLHF

D gene: -
clone size: -
J gene: TRBJ1-6
V gene: TRBV20-1
CDR3 DNA: TGCAGTGCTCGTAGACAGGCCGGGGACTATAATTCACCCCTCCACTTT
CDR3 protein: CSARRQAGDYNSPLHF

D gene: -
clone size: -
J gene: TRBJ2-2
V gene: TRBV5-4
CDR3 DNA: TGTGCCAGCAGCTCCGAAACTTGGAACACCGGGGAGCTGTTTTTT
CDR3 protein: CASSSETWNTGELFF

D gene: TRBD1
clone size: many
J gene: TRBJ2-3
V gene: TRBV29-1
CDR3 DNA: TGCAGCACCTCGACAGGGGTTAGCACAGATACGCAGTATTTT
CDR3 protein: CSTSTGVSTDTQYF

D gene: TRBD1
clone size: -
J gene: TRBJ2-1
V gene: TRBV6-1
CDR3 DNA: TGTGCCAGCAGTGTGGGACAGGGGTATAATGAGCAGTTCTTC
CDR3 protein: CASSVGQGYNEQFF

D gene: -
clone size: many
J gene: TRBJ1-4
V gene: TRBV10-3
CDR3 DNA: TGTGCCGCGTCCCGGGATTATAATGAAAAACTGTTTTTT
CDR3 protein: CAASRDYNEKLFF

D gene: TRBD2
clone size: -
J gene: TRBJ2-3
V gene: TRBV20-1
CDR3 DNA: TGCAGTGCTAGAAAACTAGCGGGCATCACAGATACGCAGTATTTT
CDR3 protein: CSARKLAGITDTQYF

D gene: TRBD2
clone size: many
J gene: TRBJ2-7
V gene: TRBV7-6
CDR3 DNA: TGTGCCAGCAGCTTAGAGGTGACCAGGACTAGCGGGAGCTCCTACGAGCAGTACTTC
CDR3 protein: CASSLEVTRTSGSSYEQYF

D gene: TRBD1
clone size: -
J gene: TRBJ2-5
V gene: TRBV28
CDR3 DNA: TGTGCCAGCAACCCTAGGGGACAGGGGCAAGAGACCCAGTACTTC
CDR3 protein: CASNPRGQGQETQYF